These T cell receptor beta chains were read from a single sample in a study of circulating and synovial CD4+ cells in juvenile arthritis. Some clones are missing from TCRdb's copy, which holds only in-frame ones; the method was immunoSEQ multiplex PCR. Of 1,200 to 1,500 clones listed, approximately 85% are singletons. The sample comprised HLA-DR+ CD4+ T cells from blood. Receptors were obtained from a human donor with juvenile idiopathic arthritis. The CDR3 runs from the conserved cysteine through the conserved F or W. Fields, in order: clone size, V gene, D gene, J gene, CDR3 DNA, CDR3 protein. The D gene is left open where the match is weak. Size is omitted from some rows. Given values are once, few, many or a class for expanded clones.

NA	TRBV7-3	NA	TRBJ2-5	TGTGCCAGCAGCGAAAGTAGTGCAGAGACCCAGTACTTC	CASSESSAETQYF
NA	TRBV2	TRBD1	TRBJ2-4	TGTGCCAGCAGTGAAGCGAAAGGGACAGGGCTAGCCAAAAACATTCAGTACTTC	CASSEAKGTGLAKNIQYF
NA	TRBV11-2	NA	TRBJ2-5	TGTGCCAGCAGCCAAGGGGGGGGAGGCGGGAGAGCCGAGACCCAGTACTTC	CASSQGGGGGRAETQYF
NA	TRBV7-8	TRBD2	TRBJ2-3	TGTGCCAGCAGCTTAAGGGCTAGCGGGGGGGAGAGGACAGATACGCAGTATTTT	CASSLRASGGERTDTQYF
NA	TRBV9	NA	TRBJ1-1	TGTGCCAGCACGGGAGCGAACACTGAAGCTTTCTTT	CASTGANTEAFF
NA	TRBV14	NA	TRBJ2-1	TGTGCCAGCAGCCAGGGTTCCCGGAGAGCGCCGAACAATGAGCAGTTCTTC	CASSQGSRRAPNNEQFF
NA	TRBV19	NA	TRBJ2-7	TGTGCCGACAGCTCCTACGAGCAGTACTTC	CADSSYEQYF
NA	TRBV28	NA	TRBJ2-3	TGTGCCAGCAGTTTCTCGTCCGGGAGTGGGCCAGATACGCAGTATTTT	CASSFSSGSGPDTQYF
NA	TRBV11-2	NA	TRBJ2-7	TGTGCCAGCAGCTTAGATCCGACTGGATACTACGAGCAGTACTTC	CASSLDPTGYYEQYF
NA	TRBV10-3	NA	TRBJ2-5	TGTGCCATCAGTCGGGGGTTAGGGGAGACCCAGTACTTC	CAISRGLGETQYF
once	TRBV5-1	NA	TRBJ2-3	TGCGCCAGCAGCTTCGAGGTATTGGATACGCAGTATTTT	CASSFEVLDTQYF
once	TRBV9	TRBD1	TRBJ2-5	TGTGCCAGCAGCGCACGGGACAGACTACAAGAGACCCAGTACTTC	CASSARDRLQETQYF
NA	TRBV9	NA	TRBJ2-1	TGTGCCAGCAGCGGGACAAACAATGAGCAGTTCTTC	CASSGTNNEQFF
NA	TRBV18	NA	TRBJ1-5	TGTGCCAGCTCACGGGGGGGCTTAAGCAATCAGCCCCAGCATTTT	CASSRGGLSNQPQHF
once	TRBV19	NA	TRBJ2-1	TGTGCCAGTAGATGGACAGATTACAATGAGCAGTTCTTC	CASRWTDYNEQFF
NA	TRBV10-3	TRBD1	TRBJ1-1	TGTGCCATCAGTCCAAATACCGGACAGGGGGAAAACACTGAAGCTTTCTTT	CAISPNTGQGENTEAFF
NA	TRBV5-5	NA	TRBJ1-6	TGTGCCAGCAGCTTGGGCGCGGATTCACCCCTCCACTTT	CASSLGADSPLHF
NA	TRBV19	NA	TRBJ1-4	TGTGCCAGTAGTCCTCGGGACTACAATGAAAAACTGTTTTTT	CASSPRDYNEKLFF
NA	TRBV7-2	TRBD2	TRBJ2-3	TGTGCCAGCAGCTCGTTGGGACTAGCGGGGGGCACAGATACGCAGTATTTT	CASSSLGLAGGTDTQYF
NA	TRBV5-1	TRBD1	TRBJ2-3	TGCGCCAGCAGCTCAACAGCCCGTGGACAGGGTACGGCAGATACGCAGTATTTT	CASSSTARGQGTADTQYF
few	TRBV5-1	NA	TRBJ2-3	TGCGCCAGCAGCTTGGGAGTCGGTCAGGGCACAGATACGCAGTATTTT	CASSLGVGQGTDTQYF
NA	TRBV10-3	TRBD1	TRBJ2-7	TGTGCCATCACTCCGGGACAGGGGAACTCCTACGAGCAGTACTTC	CAITPGQGNSYEQYF
NA	TRBV7-2	NA	TRBJ1-1	TGTGCCAGCACGGCGGGGCCGAACACTGAAGCTTTCTTT	CASTAGPNTEAFF
NA	TRBV29-1	NA	TRBJ2-7	TGCAGCGTTGAAGAAGTATCGGGAGACGCTTCCTACGAGCAGTACTTC	CSVEEVSGDASYEQYF
NA	TRBV4-1	TRBD2	TRBJ2-7	TGCGCCAGCAGCCTACGTTCCGGGACTAAAATCTCCTACGAGCAGTACTTC	CASSLRSGTKISYEQYF
NA	TRBV7-9	NA	TRBJ2-3	TGTGCCAGCAGCTTCGACAGGCCCGTGGCAGATACGCAGTATTTT	CASSFDRPVADTQYF
NA	TRBV2	NA	TRBJ1-2	TGTGCCAGCAGTGCGGCAGGGCGGGGTGGCTACACCTTC	CASSAAGRGGYTF
NA	TRBV10-2	TRBD2	TRBJ2-3	TGCGCCAGCACCCGACTAGCGGGGTTCACAGATACGCAGTATTTT	CASTRLAGFTDTQYF
NA	TRBV18	TRBD2	TRBJ2-4	TGTGCCAGCTCACCCACTAGCGGGAGTAACATTCAGTACTTC	CASSPTSGSNIQYF
NA	TRBV9	NA	TRBJ2-5	TGTGCCAGCAGCGCCCTAGATACTGGGGAGACCCAGTACTTC	CASSALDTGETQYF
NA	TRBV5-4	TRBD1	TRBJ2-6	TGTGCCAGCAGCCCCTTAGGGGGACAGGGGGCTTGGGGGGCCAACGTCCTGACTTTC	CASSPLGGQGAWGANVLTF
NA	TRBV20-1	NA	TRBJ1-1	TGCAGTGCTAGTGCCCCGTCAGGAGCTTTCTTT	CSASAPSGAFF
NA	TRBV5-1	TRBD2	TRBJ2-1	TGCGCCAGCAGCCCCAACCTAGCGGGGGGGTACAATGAGCAGTTCTTC	CASSPNLAGGYNEQFF
NA	TRBV7-3	TRBD2	TRBJ2-5	TGTGCCAGCAGTTTGGCGTCCAGCGGGGGGCCCTCCCAAGAGACCCAGTACTTC	CASSLASSGGPSQETQYF
NA	TRBV9	TRBD2	TRBJ2-1	TGTGCCAGCAGCGTAGGCGGGAGGGCCGCGTATGAGCAGTTCTTC	CASSVGGRAAYEQFF
once	TRBV28	NA	TRBJ2-3	TGTGCCAGCATCGGGAGACGTAAATCGGGAGATACGCAGTATTTT	CASIGRRKSGDTQYF
NA	TRBV6-6	TRBD2	TRBJ2-1	TGTGCCAGCAGTTACACGGGAGGTCTCTACAATGAGCAGTTCTTC	CASSYTGGLYNEQFF
NA	TRBV5-4	NA	TRBJ1-2	TGTGCCAGCAGAAACCGTCCTCCAGAAGGCTACACCTTC	CASRNRPPEGYTF
NA	TRBV29-1	TRBD2	TRBJ2-1	TGCAGCGTTGAAGGGGGAGTCCAGCGGGGGGGGTACAATGAGCAGTTCTTC	CSVEGGVQRGGYNEQFF
NA	TRBV5-1	TRBD2	TRBJ2-7	TGCGCCAGCAGCTTGGAGAAAGTGGGACTAGGATACGAGCAGTACTTC	CASSLEKVGLGYEQYF
NA	TRBV19	NA	TRBJ1-1	TGTGCCAGTAGTATGTCACGGGTGGCGAACACTGAAGCTTTCTTT	CASSMSRVANTEAFF
NA	TRBV5-1	NA	TRBJ1-2	TGCGCCAGCAGCTTGCCAGGGTGGGACTATGGCTACACCTTC	CASSLPGWDYGYTF
few	TRBV19	NA	TRBJ2-2	TGTGCCAGTAGTGTACAGAACCCCGGGGAGCTGTTTTTT	CASSVQNPGELFF
NA	TRBV30	TRBD1	TRBJ1-4	TGTGCCTGGGTTAAGACAGGGACAAATGAAAAACTGTTTTTT	CAWVKTGTNEKLFF
NA	TRBV19	TRBD1	TRBJ1-5	TGTGCCAGTAGTTCCAGCAGGGGGTATCAGCCCCAGCATTTT	CASSSSRGYQPQHF
NA	TRBV10-2	NA	TRBJ2-7	TGCGCCAGCAGTGAGTTAAAAAATTACGAGCAGTACTTC	CASSELKNYEQYF
NA	TRBV19	TRBD1	TRBJ2-1	TGTGCCAGTAGTATAGTAGGACAGGAAAGGACCTCCTACAATGAGCAGTTCTTC	CASSIVGQERTSYNEQFF
NA	TRBV5-4	NA	TRBJ2-5	TGTGCCAGTAGGGGTCCAGAGACCCAGTACTTC	CASRGPETQYF
NA	TRBV6-4	TRBD1	TRBJ1-4	TGTGCCAGCAGTGACCCCGGGGAACAGGGGAATGAAAAACTGTTTTTT	CASSDPGEQGNEKLFF
NA	TRBV15	TRBD1	TRBJ1-5	TGTGCCACCAGCAGAGCAGGACAGGTCTTTTCCAATCAGCCCCAGCATTTT	CATSRAGQVFSNQPQHF
NA	TRBV6-1	NA	TRBJ1-3	TGTGCCAGCAGTGTGACAGTGAGCTCTGGAAACACCATATATTTT	CASSVTVSSGNTIYF
NA	TRBV18	NA	TRBJ2-1	TGTGCCACCTCGGGGCCCACTTTAGGCTCCCTGGCGAGGTTGAATGAGCAGTTCTTC	CATSGPTLGSLARLNEQFF
NA	TRBV28	NA	TRBJ1-1	TGTGCCAGCAGCCTGGGGGGGACCCTGAACACTGAAGCTTTCTTT	CASSLGGTLNTEAFF
NA	TRBV11-2	TRBD1	TRBJ2-7	TGTGCCAGCAGCCCAGCAGACAGGGCCAACTCTTCTAACTCCTACGAGCAGTACTTC	CASSPADRANSSNSYEQYF
NA	TRBV2	TRBD1	TRBJ1-5	TGTGCCAGCAGTGGGACAGGAGGCAATCAGCCCCAGCATTTT	CASSGTGGNQPQHF